This T cell receptor (beta chain) originates from a study of blood T cell repertoires in COVID-19 (dated by TCRdb to 2020 to 2022). Some background on the complete study: The collaborator samples originated in the United States, Italy and Spain and spanned the acute and convalescent phases of COVID-19. The samples were drawn from the first 160 participants of the ongoing ImmuneRACE study and from 1,254 subjects provided by 6 global collaborators. Where HLA class I and class II types were available, the types were taken from metadata supplied by the sample provider, not from assay-based typing. A de-identified subject ID, COVID-19 status, age in years and sex were almost always included in the sample metadata. The prospective study material was composed of cDNA or gDNA derived from T cells, B-cell-depleted T cells, or PBMCs. The repertoires were made available in a free public database intended to serve as a resource for research on the immune response to SARS-CoV-2. The dataset comprised deeply sampled blood TCRbeta repertoires from subjects exposed to, actively infected with, or recovered from COVID-19. The full study reports these points: The amount of clinical and demographic metadata varied by source and participant and was provided uncurated.

Details on this clone: Its antigen is currently not known. The record has no base qualities; no much larger clone is one base away.

Whole blood was collected in K2EDTA tubes by collaborating institutions according to the institutions' own protocols. Collaborator samples were shipped for TCRbeta analysis as frozen whole blood, isolated PBMCs, or DNA extracted from either sample type. TCRbeta CDR3 regions were amplified from genomic DNA by means of the immunoSEQ Assay, a bias-controlled multiplex PCR. The authors processed their data as follows. Within the assay, amplification of reference gene primers was used to estimate how many nucleated cells each sample contained. Sequence reads were collapsed and filtered to measure the absolute abundance of every unique TCRbeta CDR3 rearrangement. Productive Simpson clonality was computed per sample as the square root of Simpson's diversity index over productive rearrangements. TCRdb took this table from immuneACCESS and kept in-frame rearrangements with V and J called. Such tables lack part of the clones; where checked against another copy, unresolved V genes explain under half of the gap, and the rest is unexplained. The DNA was the basis for D and trimming; V, J and clone size are from that table. The sample includes roughly 120,000 clones, with approximately 81% observed a single time. The top ten clonotypes cover about 13% of the sample.

The CDR3 measures 13 amino acids from cysteine to phenylalanine. Of all the DNA, just the CDR3 is kept, 39 bases in frame from base 1. Trimming removed 8 bases from V and 3 bases from J, leaving 11 bases between the germline ends. The germline V gene encodes CDR1 SGHNT and CDR2 YENEEA. The rearranged segments are TRBV11-3 and TRBJ2-1, with the D gene not confidently named. The sequencing input was peripheral blood. This sequence originates from a human donor in a cohort sampled during active COVID-19. For the CDR3, the sequence is CASSSGRYNEQFF. In nucleotides, the sequence is TGTGCCAGCTCTAGTGGCCGCTACAATGAGCAGTTCTTC.